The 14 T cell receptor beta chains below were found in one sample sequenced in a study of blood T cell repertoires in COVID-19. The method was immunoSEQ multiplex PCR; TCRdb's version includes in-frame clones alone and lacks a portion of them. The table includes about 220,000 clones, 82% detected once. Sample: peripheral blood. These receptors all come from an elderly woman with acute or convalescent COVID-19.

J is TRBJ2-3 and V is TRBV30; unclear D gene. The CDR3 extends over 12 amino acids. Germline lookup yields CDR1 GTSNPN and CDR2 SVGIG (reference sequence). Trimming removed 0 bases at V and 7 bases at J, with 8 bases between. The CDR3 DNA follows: TGTGCCTGGAGTGTACTGCTATATACGCAGTATTTT. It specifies CAWSVLLYTQYF.

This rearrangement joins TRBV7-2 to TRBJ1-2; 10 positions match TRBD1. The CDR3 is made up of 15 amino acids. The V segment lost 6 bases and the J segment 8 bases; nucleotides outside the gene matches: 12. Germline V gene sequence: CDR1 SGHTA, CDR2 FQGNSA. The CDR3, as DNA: TGTGCCAGCAGACCGAGGGGGACAGGGGCTTTCGGCTACACCTTC. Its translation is CASRPRGTGAFGYTF.

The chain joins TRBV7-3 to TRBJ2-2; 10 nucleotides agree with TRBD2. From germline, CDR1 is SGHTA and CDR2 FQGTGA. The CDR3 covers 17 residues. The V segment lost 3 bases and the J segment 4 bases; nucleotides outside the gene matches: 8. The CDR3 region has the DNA TGTGCCAGCAGCTTCGGGACTCTAGCGGGGGTCACCGGGGAGCTGTTTTTT. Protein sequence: CASSFGTLAGVTGELFF. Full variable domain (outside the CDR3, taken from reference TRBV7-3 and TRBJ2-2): GAGVSQTPSNKVTEKGKYVELRCDPISGHTALYWYRQSLGQGPEFLIYFQGTGAADDSGLPNDRFFAVRPEGSVSTLKIQRTERGDSAVYLCASSFGTLAGVTGELFFGEGSRLTVL.

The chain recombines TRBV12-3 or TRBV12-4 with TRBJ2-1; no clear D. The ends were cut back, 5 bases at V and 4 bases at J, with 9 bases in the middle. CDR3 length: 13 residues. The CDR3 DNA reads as TGTGCCAGCAGTGCCACAGAGTACAATGAGCAGTTCTTC. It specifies CASSATEYNEQFF.

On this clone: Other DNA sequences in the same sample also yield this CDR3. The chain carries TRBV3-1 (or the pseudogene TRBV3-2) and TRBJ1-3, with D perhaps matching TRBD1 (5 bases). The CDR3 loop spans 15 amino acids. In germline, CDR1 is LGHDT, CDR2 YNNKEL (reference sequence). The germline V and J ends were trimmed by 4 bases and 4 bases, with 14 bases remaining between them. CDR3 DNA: TGTGCCAGCAGCCCCGCGGGGCTTAGCGGAAACACCATATATTTT. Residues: CASSPAGLSGNTIYF.

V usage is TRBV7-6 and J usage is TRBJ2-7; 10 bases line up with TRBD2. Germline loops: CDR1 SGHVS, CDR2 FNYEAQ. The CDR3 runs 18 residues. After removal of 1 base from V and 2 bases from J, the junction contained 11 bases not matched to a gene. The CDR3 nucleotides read TGTGCCAGCAGCTTAGGTCTCGCCCCGACTAGCGGGCCCTACGAGCAGTACTTC. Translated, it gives CASSLGLAPTSGPYEQYF.

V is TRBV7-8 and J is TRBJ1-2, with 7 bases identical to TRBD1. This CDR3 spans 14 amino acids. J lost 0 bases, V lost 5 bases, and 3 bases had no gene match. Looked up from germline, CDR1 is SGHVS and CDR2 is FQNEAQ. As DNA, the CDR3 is TGTGCCAGCAGCATGGGACAGACTAACTATGGCTACACCTTC. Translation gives CASSMGQTNYGYTF.

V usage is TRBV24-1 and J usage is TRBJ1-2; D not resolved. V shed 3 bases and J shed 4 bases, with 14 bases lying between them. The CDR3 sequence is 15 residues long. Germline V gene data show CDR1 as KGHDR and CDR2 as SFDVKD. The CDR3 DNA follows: TGTGCCACCAGTGATAGAACTGCGAGCGGCTATGGCTACACCTTC. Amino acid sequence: CATSDRTASGYGYTF.

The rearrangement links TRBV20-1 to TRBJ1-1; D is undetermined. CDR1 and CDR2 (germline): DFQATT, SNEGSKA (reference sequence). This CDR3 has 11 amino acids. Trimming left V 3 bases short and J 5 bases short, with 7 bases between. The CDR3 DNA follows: TGCAGTGCTAGTCCTTCGACTGAAGCTTTCTTT. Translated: CSASPSTEAFF.

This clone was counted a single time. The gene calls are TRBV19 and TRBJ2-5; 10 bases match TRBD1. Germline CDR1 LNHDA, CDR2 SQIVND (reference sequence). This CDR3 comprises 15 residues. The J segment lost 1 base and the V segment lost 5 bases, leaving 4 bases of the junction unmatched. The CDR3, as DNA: TGTGCCAGTAGTTGGGACAGGGGTTTCCAAGAGACCCAGTACTTC. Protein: CASSWDRGFQETQYF.

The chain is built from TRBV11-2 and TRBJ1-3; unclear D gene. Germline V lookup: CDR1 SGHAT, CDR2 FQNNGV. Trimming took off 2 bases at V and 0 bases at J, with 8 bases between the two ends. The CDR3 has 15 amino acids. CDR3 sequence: CASSLLAYSGNTIYF. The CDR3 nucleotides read TGTGCCAGCAGCTTATTAGCTTACTCTGGAAACACCATATATTTT. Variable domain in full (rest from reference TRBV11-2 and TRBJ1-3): EAGVAQSPRYKIIEKRQSVAFWCNPISGHATLYWYQQILGQGPKLLIQFQNNGVVDDSQLPKDRFSAERLKGVDSTLKIQPAKLEDSAVYLCASSLLAYSGNTIYFGEGSWLTVV.

The CDR3 loop reads CSASTRRGNTEAFF. The CDR3 bases are TGCAGTGCTAGTACCCGAAGAGGGAACACTGAAGCTTTCTTT. This chain joins TRBV20-1 and TRBJ1-1, with D hard to call. Trimming cost V 3 bases and J 1 base, with 12 bases left between them. The CDR3 is made up of 14 amino acids. Germline assignment: CDR1 DFQATT and CDR2 SNEGSKA (reference sequence).

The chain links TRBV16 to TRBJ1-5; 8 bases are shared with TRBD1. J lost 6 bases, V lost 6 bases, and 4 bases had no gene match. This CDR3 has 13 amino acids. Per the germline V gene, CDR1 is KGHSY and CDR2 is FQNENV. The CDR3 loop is CASRSTGAQPQHF. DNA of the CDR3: TGTGCCAGCAGATCGACAGGGGCTCAGCCCCAGCATTTT.

The CDR3 region has the DNA TGTGCCAGCAGTCCCTGGGGGGGAGAGAACACTGAAGCTTTCTTT. Its translation: CASSPWGGENTEAFF. The V gene is TRBV2, the J gene TRBJ1-1, with D maybe TRBD1 (5 bases). V dropped 5 bases and J dropped 1 base, with 14 bases sitting between them. Germline CDR1 reads SNHLY; CDR2 reads FYNNEI. This CDR3 region has 15 residues.